Below, 18 T cell receptor beta chains from the same sample are listed, as sequenced in a study of molecular identifiers for immune sequencing clone quantification. TCRdb called the PCR reads again in MiXCR, with one record for every CDR3 protein. The sample has roughly 630,000 distinct CDR3 sequences; about 25% are singletons. The source material was naive CD8+ T cells from blood, with Jurkat cell RNA spiked in. Subset here: FACS-sorted CD8+CD4-CCR7+CD45RA+ naive T cells. The receptors were gathered from a human donor in good health. Some libraries in this study had Jurkat cell RNA spiked in.

This chain uses TRBV12-3 or TRBV12-4 with TRBJ2-1; D not certain. The CDR3 runs 15 residues. Trimming removed 4 bases from V and 5 bases from J, with 15 bases in between. CDR3 amino acids: CASSYYPIKDNEQFF. The CDR3 bases are TGTGCCAGCAGTTACTACCCAATTAAAGACAATGAGCAGTTCTTC.

This clonotype was observed a handful of times. V gene TRBV6-1 combines with J gene TRBJ2-5; tentative D call: TRBD2 (6 bases). V was trimmed by 2 bases and J by 8 bases, leaving 39 bases between them. Per germline, CDR1 MNHNS and CDR2 SASEGT. This CDR3 spans 22 amino acids. This CDR3 reads CASSEIGGQEIIESPVKKTQYF. Written as DNA, the CDR3 is TGTGCCAGCAGTGAAATTGGAGGGCAGGAGATCATCGAGTCCCCTGTTAAAAAAACCCAGTACTTC.

The chain couples TRBV4-3 to TRBJ1-2; D gene unclear. This CDR3 is built from 15 residues. Germline V gene lookup returns CDR1 LGHNA and CDR2 YSLEER. V was clipped by 0 bases and J by 6 bases, with 14 bases between them. CDR3 region: CASSQDYSGPDGYTF. As DNA, the CDR3 is TGCGCCAGCAGCCAAGATTATTCGGGCCCCGATGGCTACACCTTC.

Comments on this clonotype: At one end the junction does not follow the germline gene, possibly because of a read error. This rearrangement joins TRBV15 to TRBJ1-1, with D possibly matching TRBD1 (6 bases). This CDR3 has 16 residues. Germline CDR1 and CDR2: LNHNV and YYDKDF (reference sequence). As DNA, the CDR3 is TGTGCCGCCAGCAGAGTAGGTGGACAGCCGAACACTGAAGCTTTCTTT. The encoded protein is CAASRVGGQPNTEAFF.

This clonotype was counted at least ten times. The chain joins TRBV13 to TRBJ2-7; 8 nucleotides agree with TRBD2. Germline V gene lookup returns CDR1 PRHDT and CDR2 FYEKMQ (reference sequence). The V segment lost 9 bases and the J segment 3 bases; nucleotides outside the gene matches: 13. This CDR3 has 15 residues. The CDR3 reads CASSAQRESDYEQYF. CDR3 DNA sequence: TGTGCCAGTTCTGCCCAGCGGGAGTCAGACTACGAGCAGTACTTC. Complete variable domain (other parts from reference TRBV13 and TRBJ2-7): AAGVIQSPRHLIKEKRETATLKCYPIPRHDTVYWYQQGPGQDPQFLISFYEKMQSDKGSIPDRFSAQQFSDYHSELNMSSLELGDSALYFCASSAQRESDYEQYFGPGTRLTVT.

This clonotype was observed a handful of times. The chain carries TRBV20-1 and TRBJ2-5, with 10 bases identical to TRBD2. The CDR3 extends over 16 amino acids. In germline, CDR1 is DFQATT, CDR2 SNEGSKA (reference sequence). Losses at the gene ends were 0 bases for V and 5 bases for J; bases not matched to a gene: 9. CDR3 nucleotides: TGCAGTGCTAGAGATCCCCAGCGGGAGGGCCGCGAGACCCAGTACTTC. Translating gives CSARDPQREGRETQYF.

This clonotype was counted a single time. The chain recombines TRBV28 with TRBJ2-7; no clear D gene. Trimming removed 6 bases at V and 5 bases at J, with 11 bases between. Germline assignment: CDR1 MDHEN and CDR2 SYDVKM. CDR3 length: 12 residues. The CDR3 DNA sequence: TGTGCCAGCAGCGTGGAAAGGGACGAGCAGTACTTC. This gives the protein CASSVERDEQYF. The full variable domain, with the rest looked up from reference TRBV28 and TRBJ2-7, is DVKVTQSSRYLVKRTGEKVFLECVQDMDHENMFWYRQDPGLGLRLIYFSYDVKMKEKGDIPEGYSVSREKKERFSLILESASTNQTSMYLCASSVERDEQYFGPGTRLTVT.

The table lists this clonotype with many counts. This sequence joins TRBV7-9 and TRBJ1-1, with 7 bases aligning to TRBD1. Per germline, CDR1 SEHNR and CDR2 FQNEAQ (reference sequence). The CDR3 contains 15 residues. Losses at the gene ends were 4 bases for V and 0 bases for J; bases not matched to a gene: 5. The CDR3: CASSSTGLLNTEAFF. The CDR3 DNA sequence: TGTGCCAGCAGCTCGACAGGGCTATTGAACACTGAAGCTTTCTTT.

This clonotype has just a few counts. The chain carries TRBV19 and TRBJ2-1; 10 nucleotides align to TRBD1. The trim removed 7 bases at V and 7 bases at J, leaving 10 bases unmatched. The CDR3 sequence is 15 residues long. CDR1 LNHDA and CDR2 SQIVND come from the germline V gene (reference sequence). The CDR3 DNA reads TGTGCCAGTAATTGGAGACAGGGGGCTGTTAATGAGCAGTTCTTC. Its protein is CASNWRQGAVNEQFF.

This clonotype was recorded once. A read error may explain this, as a much larger clone is one base away. The chain links TRBV6-5 to TRBJ1-5; D is unclear. V lost 2 bases to trimming and J lost 6 bases, with 8 bases between them. CDR1 and CDR2 (germline): MNHEY, SVGAGI. The CDR3 runs 13 residues. For the CDR3, the DNA is TGTGCCAGCAGTTACGAGGGCAGTCAGCCCCAGCATTTT. The encoded protein is CASSYEGSQPQHF.

In this sample, this clonotype turned up many times. The chain carries TRBV12-5 and TRBJ2-5; 9 positions agree with TRBD1. Germline-derived CDR1 and CDR2 are LGHNT and FRNRAP. This CDR3 is 15 amino acids long. With V trimmed by 3 bases and J by 5 bases, 7 bases remained unmatched. The CDR3, as DNA: TGTGCTAGTGGTTTAACGACAGGGGGGTTGGAGACCCAGTACTTC. This sequence encodes CASGLTTGGLETQYF.

This clonotype was seen at least ten times. The chain is built from TRBV21-1 and TRBJ1-1; the table names TRBD1, a call not compared with the DNA. TRBV21-1 is given as a pseudogene. The CDR3 is 15 residues long. The CDR3 region is CASSPRDRGVSEAFF. In nucleotides, the CDR3 is TGTGCCAGCAGCCCCCGGGACAGGGGTGTTTCTGAAGCTTTCTTT.

Many counts were recorded for this clonotype. The CDR3, as DNA: TGTGCCAGTCAGCCAGGGACAGGGCTTCAGCCCCAGCATTTT. This codes for CASQPGTGLQPQHF. This chain links TRBV5-4 with TRBJ1-5; 9 bases fit TRBD1. CDR3 length: 14 residues. After removal of 8 bases from V and 6 bases from J, the junction contained 9 bases not matched to a gene. Per germline, CDR1 SGHNT and CDR2 YYREEE (reference sequence).

A few counts support this clonotype. The chain has TRBV27 and TRBJ2-7, with D tentatively TRBD1 (5 bases). Trimming stripped 1 base from V and 5 bases from J, with 18 bases between. From germline, CDR1 is MNHEY and CDR2 SMNVEV (reference sequence). CDR3 length: 16 residues. The DNA for the CDR3 is TGTGCCAGCAGTTTATTAGGGGTTAAGGGAATGGACGAGCAGTACTTC. Translating gives CASSLLGVKGMDEQYF.

The V and J genes are TRBV19 and TRBJ2-1; D is perhaps TRBD2 (5 bases). Per germline, CDR1 LNHDA and CDR2 SQIVND (reference sequence). V lost 1 base and J lost 5, with 9 bases in between. The CDR3 sequence is 14 residues long. The CDR3 sequence is CASSIASGNNEQFF. The CDR3 coding sequence is TGTGCCAGTAGTATAGCATCGGGAAACAATGAGCAGTTCTTC.

This clonotype was seen a few times. One end of the junction varies from germline; a read error may be responsible. CDR3 nucleotides: TGTGCCAGCAGCTTGGCCGGATTCGAAAAACTGTTTTTT. Translated, it gives CASSLAGFEKLFF. The chain recombines TRBV5-3 with TRBJ1-4; D call uncertain. TRBV5-3 is filed as an ORF, its function uncertain. This CDR3 spans 13 amino acids.

In this sample, this clonotype turned up a few times. This chain connects TRBV27 to TRBJ2-1; the match to TRBD2 covers 7 bases. The trim removed 2 bases at V and 3 bases at J, leaving 7 bases unmatched. CDR1 is MNHEY and CDR2 is SMNVEV in the germline V gene (reference sequence). The CDR3 consists of 16 residues. CDR3 sequence reads: CASSLREASGYNEQFF. The CDR3 DNA reads TGTGCCAGCAGTTTACGGGAGGCGTCCGGCTACAATGAGCAGTTCTTC.

This clonotype has ten or more counts. The J gene is TRBJ2-1, the V gene TRBV6-2 or TRBV6-3; possible D gene TRBD2, 5 bases. In germline, CDR1 is MNHEY, CDR2 SVGEGT. V lost 7 bases and J 10 bases, leaving 11 bases between the germline ends. The CDR3 runs 11 residues. The chain's CDR3 is CASNYGGEQFF. The CDR3 DNA follows: TGTGCCAGCAACTACGGAGGAGAGCAGTTCTTC.